The 3 T cell receptor beta chains below come from one sample, sequenced in a study of T cell repertoires in cytomegalovirus infection (dated by TCRdb to between 2018 and 2020). In the paper's terms, the treatment or condition label means: in vitro stimulation with specific CMV peptide epitopes to enrich CMV-specific T cells. This sample was sequenced with an Illumina HiSeq 1500. The public reads were reprocessed in TCRdb via fastp at Q25 and MiXCR, keeping in-frame beta chains. Rows matching on CDR3 protein sequence are summarized as one entry with the most common DNA and genes. Within this sample are 900,000 to 950,000 distinct CDR3 sequences, with 30% to 40% of them counted one time only. Together, the top ten hold roughly 12% of the sample. What these receptors recognize is not known. The sequencing used cultured CD8+ T cells from PBMCs, collected from culture after CMV antigen stimulation. The source of these receptors is a human donor in good health (CMV status not recorded). Some clones in this sample may be carry-over from other donors' samples.

This clonotype was observed a few times. J is TRBJ2-1 and V is TRBV24-1; 11 bases are a match to TRBD2. V lost 1 base, J lost 1 base, and 11 bases stayed unmatched. This CDR3 has 20 residues. Germline V lookup: CDR1 KGHDR, CDR2 SFDVKD. The DNA for the CDR3 is TGTGCCACCAGTGATTTTCGGCGACTAGCGGGGACTCGGTCCTACAATGAGCAGTTCTTC. This codes for CATSDFRRLAGTRSYNEQFF.

A note on this clonotype: A read error may produce the germline difference seen at one junction end. The chain joins TRBV4-2 to TRBJ1-5, with TRBD1 identical over 9 bases. CDR3 length: 16 amino acids. Germline V CDR1 and CDR2: LGHNA, YNFKEQ. As DNA, the CDR3 is TGTGTCAGCAGCCAAGAAACAGGGGGCCTCAATCAGCCCCAGCATTTT. As protein: CVSSQETGGLNQPQHF.

This clonotype has only a few counts. CDR3 nucleotide sequence: TGTGCCAGCAGTTTATCTAAGGTGCCGACAGCCACAGATACGCAGTATTTT. It encodes CASSLSKVPTATDTQYF. The chain uses TRBV27 and TRBJ2-3, with D possibly matching TRBD1 (5 bases). V was pared by 0 bases and J by 2 bases, with 15 bases between. In germline, CDR1 is MNHEY, CDR2 SMNVEV (reference sequence). The CDR3 has 17 amino acids.